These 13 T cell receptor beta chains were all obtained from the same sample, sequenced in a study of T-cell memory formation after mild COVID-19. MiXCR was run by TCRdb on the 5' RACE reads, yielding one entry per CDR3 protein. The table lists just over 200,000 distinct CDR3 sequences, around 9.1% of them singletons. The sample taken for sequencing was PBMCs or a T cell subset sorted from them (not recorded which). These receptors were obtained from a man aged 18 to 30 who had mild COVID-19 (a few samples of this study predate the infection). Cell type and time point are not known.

The CDR3 here is CAWSVSGPLEQYF. The DNA of the CDR3 is TGTGCCTGGAGTGTATCAGGGCCCCTCGAGCAGTACTTC. J is TRBJ2-7 and V is TRBV30; a possible D gene is TRBD1 (5 bases). CDR1 GTSNPN and CDR2 SVGIG come from the germline V gene (reference sequence). The CDR3 length is 13 residues. Trimming took off 0 bases at V and 6 bases at J, with 12 bases between the two ends. Full variable domain (missing parts from reference TRBV30 and TRBJ2-7): SQTIHQWPATLVQPVGSPLSLECTVEGTSNPNLYWYRQAAGRGLQLLFYSVGIGQISSEVPQNLSASRPQDRQFILSSKKLLLSDSGFYLCAWSVSGPLEQYFGPGTRLTVT.

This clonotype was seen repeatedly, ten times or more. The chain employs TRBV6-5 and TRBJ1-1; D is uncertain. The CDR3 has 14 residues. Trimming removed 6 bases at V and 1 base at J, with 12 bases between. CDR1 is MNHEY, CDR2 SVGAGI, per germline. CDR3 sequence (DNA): TGTGCCAGCAGATCAGGAGGGAGGAACACTGAAGCTTTCTTT. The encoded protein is CASRSGGRNTEAFF.

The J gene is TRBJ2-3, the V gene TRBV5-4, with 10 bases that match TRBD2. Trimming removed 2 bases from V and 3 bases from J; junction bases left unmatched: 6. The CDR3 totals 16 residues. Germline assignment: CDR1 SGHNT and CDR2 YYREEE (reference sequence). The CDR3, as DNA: TGTGCCAGCAGCTTATTAACTAGCGGGGCTACAGATACGCAGTATTTT. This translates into CASSLLTSGATDTQYF.

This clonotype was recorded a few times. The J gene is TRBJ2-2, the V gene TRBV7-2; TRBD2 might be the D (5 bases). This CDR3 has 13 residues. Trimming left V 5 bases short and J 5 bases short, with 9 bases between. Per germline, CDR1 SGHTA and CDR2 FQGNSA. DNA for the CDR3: TGTGCCAGCAGCGGAGCGGTGACCGGGGAGCTGTTTTTT. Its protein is CASSGAVTGELFF.

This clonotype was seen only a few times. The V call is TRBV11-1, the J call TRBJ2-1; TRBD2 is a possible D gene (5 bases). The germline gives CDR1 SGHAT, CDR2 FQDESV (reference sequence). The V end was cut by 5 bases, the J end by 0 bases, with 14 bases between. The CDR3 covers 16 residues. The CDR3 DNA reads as TGTGCCAGCAGCCCCGACCCGACTAACTCCTACAATGAGCAGTTCTTC. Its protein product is CASSPDPTNSYNEQFF.

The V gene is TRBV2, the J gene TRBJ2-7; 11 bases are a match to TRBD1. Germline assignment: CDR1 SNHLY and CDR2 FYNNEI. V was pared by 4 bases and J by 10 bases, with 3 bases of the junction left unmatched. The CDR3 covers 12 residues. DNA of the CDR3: TGTGCCAGCAGTGGGACAGGGGGCGCTCAGTACGTC. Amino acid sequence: CASSGTGGAQYV.

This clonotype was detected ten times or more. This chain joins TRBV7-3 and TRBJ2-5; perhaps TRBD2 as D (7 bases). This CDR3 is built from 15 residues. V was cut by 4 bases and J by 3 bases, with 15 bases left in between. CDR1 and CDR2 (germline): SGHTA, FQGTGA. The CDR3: CASSSTGGLEETQYF. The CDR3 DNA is TGTGCCAGCAGCTCAACCGGGGGGCTGGAAGAGACCCAGTACTTC.

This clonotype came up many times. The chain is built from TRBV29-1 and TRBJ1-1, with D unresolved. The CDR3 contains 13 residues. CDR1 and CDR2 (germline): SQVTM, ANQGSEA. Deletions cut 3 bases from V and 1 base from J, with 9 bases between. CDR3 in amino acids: CSVESLGNTEAFF. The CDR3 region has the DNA TGCAGCGTTGAGAGTCTAGGGAACACTGAAGCTTTCTTT.

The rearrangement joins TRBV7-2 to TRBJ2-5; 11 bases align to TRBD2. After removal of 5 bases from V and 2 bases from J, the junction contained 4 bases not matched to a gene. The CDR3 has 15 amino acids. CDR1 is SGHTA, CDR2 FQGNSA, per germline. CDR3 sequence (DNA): TGTGCCAGCAGCGCAACTAGCGGGGGACAAGAGACCCAGTACTTC. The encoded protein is CASSATSGGQETQYF.

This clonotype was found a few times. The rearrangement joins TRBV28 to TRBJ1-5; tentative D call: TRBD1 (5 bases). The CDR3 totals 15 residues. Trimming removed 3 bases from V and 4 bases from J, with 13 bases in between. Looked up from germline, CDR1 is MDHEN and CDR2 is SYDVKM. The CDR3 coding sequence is TGTGCCAGCAGTTTTATTGGGGGACGGAATCAGCCCCAGCATTTT. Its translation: CASSFIGGRNQPQHF.

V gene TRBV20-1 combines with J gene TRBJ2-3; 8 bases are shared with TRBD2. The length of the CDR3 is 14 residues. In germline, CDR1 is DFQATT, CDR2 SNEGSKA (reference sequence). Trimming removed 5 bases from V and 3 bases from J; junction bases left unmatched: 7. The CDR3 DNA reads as TGCAGTGCTCCTTCCGGGGGGGCTACAGATACGCAGTATTTT. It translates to CSAPSGGATDTQYF.

The CDR3 DNA reads as TGTGCCAGCATGGACAGGGGGGGAGAGACCCAGTACTTC. This codes for CASMDRGGETQYF. The rearrangement links TRBV6-1 to TRBJ2-5, with TRBD1 matching 10 bases. V trimming: 7 bases; J trimming: 4 bases; junction bases outside the gene matches: 3. CDR1 is MNHNS and CDR2 is SASEGT in the germline V gene. This CDR3 contains 13 residues.

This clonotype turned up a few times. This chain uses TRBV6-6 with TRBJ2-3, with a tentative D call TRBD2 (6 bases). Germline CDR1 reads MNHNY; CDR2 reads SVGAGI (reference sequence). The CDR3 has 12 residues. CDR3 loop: CAAGPRTDTQYF. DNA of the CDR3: TGTGCGGCGGGGCCTCGCACAGATACGCAGTATTTT.